Listed here are 2 T cell receptor beta chains from one sample, sequenced in a study of T cells in Graves' hyperthyroidism and ophthalmopathy. Authors of the study amplified TCR beta CDR3 regions from RNA transcripts. First-round RT-PCR of the TCR CDR3 relied on the HTBI primer set. TCRdb called the multiplex PCR reads again in MiXCR, with one record for every CDR3 protein. Of 490,000 or so distinct CDR3 sequences listed, less than 25% were seen once; the top ten hold roughly 49%. What was sequenced was blood. These receptors all come from a woman between 70 and 85 years old with Graves' ophthalmopathy.

The chain has TRBV4-1 and TRBJ1-6; D may be TRBD1 (6 bases). The CDR3 is made up of 15 amino acids. The V end was cut by 2 bases, the J end by 11 bases, with 16 bases between. Germline-derived CDR1 and CDR2 are MGHRA and YSYEKL. The DNA of the CDR3 is TGCGCCAGCAGCCAATCCCCCGGGGGCTCAGCACCCCTCCACTTT. Its protein product is CASSQSPGGSAPLHF.

The V call is TRBV2, the J call TRBJ2-7, with 9 positions matching TRBD1. Germline lookup yields CDR1 SNHLY and CDR2 FYNNEI. This CDR3 is built from 13 residues. With 8 bases clipped from V and 7 bases from J, the junction kept 9 bases outside the gene matches. As DNA, the CDR3 is TGTGCCAGCGAGACAGGGGGAGCTCGGGAGCAGTACTTC. It codes for CASETGGAREQYF. Using reference TRBV2 and TRBJ2-7 for the parts outside the CDR3, the full variable domain is EPEVTQTPSHQVTQMGQEVILRCVPISNHLYFYWYRQILGQKVEFLVSFYNNEISEKSEIFDDQFSVERPDGSNFTLKIRSTKLEDSAMYFCASETGGAREQYFGPGTRLTVT.